This is a list of T cell receptor beta chains from one sample in a study of shared clonotypes between healthy human individuals. Data came from immunoSEQ multiplex PCR; TCRdb stores just in-frame clones and leaves some out. The sample records around 2,000,000 clones, about 95% being singletons. Sequencing was done on a sample of naive CD8+ T cells sorted from blood. These receptors all come from a man between 18 and 29 years old in good health. Both conserved end residues are part of each CDR3. A D gene is named only where the DNA matches it firmly. The listing skips clone size in some rows; elsewhere it reads once, few, many or a size class.

CDR3: CASSFEGQPQHF
DNA: TGTGCCAGCAGCTTCGAGGGACAGCCCCAGCATTTT
size: -
D: -
V: TRBV5-4
J: TRBJ1-5

CDR3: CASPGWGGEQFF
DNA: TGTGCCAGCCCTGGGTGGGGTGGAGAGCAGTTCTTC
size: -
D: -
V: TRBV5-4
J: TRBJ2-1

CDR3: CASSAGGSMSEQYF
DNA: TGTGCCAGCAGTGCTGGTGGGAGCATGAGTGAGCAGTACTTC
size: -
D: -
V: TRBV6-1
J: TRBJ2-7

CDR3: CASSLGHPGAGELFF
DNA: TGTGCCAGCAGCTTGGGGCACCCAGGGGCCGGGGAGCTGTTTTTT
size: -
D: -
V: TRBV5-4
J: TRBJ2-2

CDR3: CASSLFTDTGELFF
DNA: TGTGCCAGCAGTTTATTTACAGACACCGGGGAGCTGTTTTTT
size: once
D: -
V: TRBV27
J: TRBJ2-2

CDR3: CASSEYSGNTIYF
DNA: TGTGCCAGCAGTGAATACTCTGGAAACACCATATATTTT
size: -
D: -
V: TRBV6-1
J: TRBJ1-3

CDR3: CASSLYPSEQYF
DNA: TGTGCCAGCAGCCTATATCCTAGTGAGCAGTACTTC
size: -
D: -
V: TRBV13
J: TRBJ2-7

CDR3: CASSPIRPQGFAYEQYF
DNA: TGTGCCAGCAGTCCCATCCGCCCACAGGGATTCGCCTACGAGCAGTACTTC
size: -
D: -
V: TRBV27
J: TRBJ2-7

CDR3: CATSRVGRVRGTGELFF
DNA: TGTGCCACCAGCAGAGTGGGGAGGGTCCGGGGCACCGGGGAGCTGTTTTTT
size: -
D: TRBD2
V: TRBV15
J: TRBJ2-2

CDR3: CASAQVQGGGELFF
DNA: TGCGCCAGCGCACAAGTACAGGGCGGCGGGGAGCTGTTTTTT
size: -
D: -
V: TRBV4-1
J: TRBJ2-2

CDR3: CSDKDGLNTEAFF
DNA: TGCAGCGACAAGGACGGGTTGAACACTGAAGCTTTCTTT
size: -
D: -
V: TRBV29-1
J: TRBJ1-1

CDR3: CASSLTGVIINEQFF
DNA: TGCGCCAGCAGCTTAACAGGGGTGATTATCAATGAGCAGTTCTTC
size: -
D: TRBD1
V: TRBV5-1
J: TRBJ2-1

CDR3: CASSFFPGQGTDTQYF
DNA: TGCGCCAGCAGCTTTTTCCCGGGACAGGGAACAGATACGCAGTATTTT
size: -
D: TRBD1
V: TRBV5-1
J: TRBJ2-3

CDR3: CSEGDSAYGYTF
DNA: TGCAGCGAGGGGGATTCTGCCTATGGCTACACCTTC
size: -
D: -
V: TRBV29-1
J: TRBJ1-2

CDR3: CASSFGEGLEQYF
DNA: TGTGCCAGCAGCTTTGGCGAAGGGTTAGAGCAGTACTTC
size: -
D: -
V: TRBV6-5
J: TRBJ2-7

CDR3: CASSPSQGDWNSPLHF
DNA: TGTGCCAGCAGTCCGTCACAGGGGGATTGGAATTCACCCCTCCACTTT
size: once
D: TRBD1
V: TRBV27
J: TRBJ1-6

CDR3: CAISESNANTEAFF
DNA: TGTGCCATCAGTGAGTCGAATGCGAACACTGAAGCTTTCTTT
size: -
D: -
V: TRBV10-3
J: TRBJ1-1

CDR3: CASSNPGGRITGELFF
DNA: TGTGCCAGCAGCAATCCAGGGGGAAGAATAACCGGGGAGCTGTTTTTT
size: once
D: -
V: TRBV21-1
J: TRBJ2-2

CDR3: CASSLSVGQFSYEQYF
DNA: TGTGCCAGCAGCTTATCGGTGGGACAGTTCTCCTACGAGCAGTACTTC
size: -
D: TRBD1
V: TRBV7-9
J: TRBJ2-7

CDR3: CASSLAGGTDTQYF
DNA: TGTGCCAGCTCCCTAGCGGGAGGCACAGATACGCAGTATTTT
size: -
D: TRBD2
V: TRBV9
J: TRBJ2-3

CDR3: CASSHRDRYNQPQHF
DNA: TGCGCCAGCAGTCATCGGGACCGCTACAATCAGCCCCAGCATTTT
size: -
D: -
V: TRBV23-1
J: TRBJ1-5

CDR3: CASSLGERAQGEQYF
DNA: TGTGCCAGCAGCTTAGGCGAGCGGGCCCAGGGTGAGCAGTACTTC
size: -
D: -
V: TRBV7-9
J: TRBJ2-7

CDR3: CASSPLIGQGRMLGFF
DNA: TGTGCCAGCAGTCCCCTTATAGGGCAGGGAAGAATGCTAGGGTTCTTC
size: -
D: -
V: TRBV27
J: TRBJ2-1

CDR3: CASSQEERSPHEQYF
DNA: TGCGCCAGCAGCCAAGAGGAGCGGAGCCCTCACGAGCAGTACTTC
size: -
D: -
V: TRBV4-1
J: TRBJ2-7

CDR3: CAWGQANYGYTF
DNA: TGTGCCTGGGGACAGGCTAACTATGGCTACACCTTC
size: -
D: TRBD1
V: TRBV30
J: TRBJ1-2

CDR3: CASSFDVSNQPQHF
DNA: TGTGCCAGCAGTTTCGACGTTAGCAATCAGCCCCAGCATTTT
size: -
D: -
V: TRBV28
J: TRBJ1-5

CDR3: CASSLSTPGTGELFF
DNA: TGTGCCAGCAGTTTATCGACCCCGGGGACCGGGGAGCTGTTTTTT
size: -
D: -
V: TRBV27
J: TRBJ2-2

CDR3: CASSYGGLYEQYF
DNA: TGTGCCAGCAGTTACGGGGGACTCTACGAGCAGTACTTC
size: -
D: -
V: TRBV6-5
J: TRBJ2-7

CDR3: CASSLAGVNTGELFF
DNA: TGTGCCAGCAGCTTAGCGGGGGTTAACACCGGGGAGCTGTTTTTT
size: -
D: TRBD2
V: TRBV7-3
J: TRBJ2-2

CDR3: CASSLMWGDRGPTEAFF
DNA: TGCGCCAGCAGCTTGATGTGGGGCGACAGGGGGCCTACTGAAGCTTTCTTT
size: -
D: TRBD1
V: TRBV5-1
J: TRBJ1-1

CDR3: CASSSLDRADGYTF
DNA: TGTGCCAGCAGCTCGTTGGACAGGGCGGATGGCTACACCTTC
size: few
D: TRBD1
V: TRBV7-9
J: TRBJ1-2

CDR3: CASKAGEKLFF
DNA: TGTGCCAGCAAGGCGGGTGAAAAACTGTTTTTT
size: -
D: -
V: TRBV27
J: TRBJ1-4

CDR3: CASQRLEYEQYF
DNA: TGTGCCAGCCAGAGGCTAGAATACGAGCAGTACTTC
size: -
D: -
V: TRBV6-9
J: TRBJ2-7

CDR3: CASSSPGFSTF
DNA: TGTGCCAGCAGCTCTCCGGGTTTCTCCACCTTC
size: -
D: -
V: TRBV11-2
J: TRBJ1-2

CDR3: CASSPDRGSYEQYF
DNA: TGTGCCAGCAGTCCCGACAGGGGCTCCTACGAGCAGTACTTC
size: -
D: TRBD1
V: TRBV6-5
J: TRBJ2-7

CDR3: CASSIGLAGPENSPLHF
DNA: TGTGCCAGCAGCATTGGATTAGCAGGCCCTGAGAATTCACCCCTCCACTTT
size: -
D: -
V: TRBV5-5
J: TRBJ1-6

CDR3: CASSQVPGANVLTF
DNA: TGCGCCAGCAGCCAAGTTCCTGGGGCCAACGTCCTGACTTTC
size: -
D: -
V: TRBV4-1
J: TRBJ2-6

CDR3: CASSLYGGWGQPQHF
DNA: TGTGCCAGCAGTTTATATGGGGGTTGGGGTCAGCCCCAGCATTTT
size: -
D: -
V: TRBV28
J: TRBJ1-5

CDR3: CASSPQGDYQETQYF
DNA: TGTGCCAGCAGCCCACAGGGGGACTACCAAGAGACCCAGTACTTC
size: -
D: TRBD1
V: TRBV7-9
J: TRBJ2-5

CDR3: CASSPTLPGRSNEKLFF
DNA: TGCGCCAGCAGCCCCACCCTTCCGGGACGGAGTAATGAAAAACTGTTTTTT
size: -
D: -
V: TRBV4-3
J: TRBJ1-4

CDR3: CASSLAGGTYNEQFF
DNA: TGCGCCAGCAGCTTAGCGGGGGGAACCTACAATGAGCAGTTCTTC
size: -
D: TRBD2
V: TRBV5-1
J: TRBJ2-1

CDR3: CASSMVVGGLDTQYF
DNA: TGTGCCAGTAGTATGGTCGTGGGGGGCTTAGATACGCAGTATTTT
size: -
D: -
V: TRBV19
J: TRBJ2-3

CDR3: CAWRAPYEQYF
DNA: TGTGCCTGGAGAGCCCCCTACGAGCAGTACTTC
size: -
D: -
V: TRBV30
J: TRBJ2-7

CDR3: CASSAYLEDRGRETQYF
DNA: TGTGCCAGCAGCGCATACCTAGAGGACAGGGGGCGTGAGACCCAGTACTTC
size: -
D: TRBD1
V: TRBV9
J: TRBJ2-5

CDR3: CASSERGSYEQYF
DNA: TGTGCCAGCAGTGAACGGGGGAGCTACGAGCAGTACTTC
size: -
D: -
V: TRBV2
J: TRBJ2-7

CDR3: CASSLMNTGELFF
DNA: TGCGCCAGCAGCCTAATGAACACCGGGGAGCTGTTTTTT
size: -
D: -
V: TRBV4-1
J: TRBJ2-2

CDR3: CASSQVGGIGTEAFF
DNA: TGCGCCAGCAGCCAAGTCGGAGGGATTGGCACTGAAGCTTTCTTT
size: -
D: -
V: TRBV4-1
J: TRBJ1-1

CDR3: CAISNPTGGNTEAFF
DNA: TGTGCCATCAGTAACCCGACAGGGGGAAACACTGAAGCTTTCTTT
size: -
D: TRBD1
V: TRBV10-3
J: TRBJ1-1

CDR3: CASSFPLLGDTDTQYF
DNA: TGTGCCAGCAGCTTTCCCCTACTCGGGGACACAGATACGCAGTATTTT
size: once
D: -
V: TRBV5-6
J: TRBJ2-3

CDR3: CASSLFSGSSYNEQFF
DNA: TGTGCCAGCAGCTTATTCAGCGGTAGCTCCTACAATGAGCAGTTCTTC
size: -
D: -
V: TRBV7-8
J: TRBJ2-1

CDR3: CASSYAGTGYNEQFF
DNA: TGTGCCAGCAGCTACGCCGGGACAGGGTACAATGAGCAGTTCTTC
size: -
D: TRBD1
V: TRBV11-2
J: TRBJ2-1

CDR3: CASSLMDRAYEQYF
DNA: TGTGCCAGCAGCTTAATGGACAGGGCTTACGAGCAGTACTTC
size: -
D: TRBD1
V: TRBV7-2
J: TRBJ2-7

CDR3: CASSEGYRTSGIRETQYF
DNA: TGTGCCAGCAGTGAAGGATACCGGACTAGCGGGATTAGGGAGACCCAGTACTTC
size: once
D: TRBD2
V: TRBV6-1
J: TRBJ2-5

CDR3: CASSPIFGGADEQYF
DNA: TGTGCCAGCAGCCCCATTTTCGGGGGGGCGGACGAGCAGTACTTC
size: -
D: TRBD2
V: TRBV9
J: TRBJ2-7

CDR3: CASSAYEQYF
DNA: TGTGCCAGCAGCGCCTACGAGCAGTACTTC
size: few
D: -
V: TRBV2
J: TRBJ2-7

CDR3: CASSFGQINEKLFF
DNA: TGTGCCAGCAGTTTTGGACAGATCAATGAAAAACTGTTTTTT
size: -
D: -
V: TRBV28
J: TRBJ1-4

CDR3: CAMGVCTPLFNYGYTF
DNA: TGTGCCATGGGGGTGTGTACACCTTTATTTAACTATGGCTACACCTTC
size: -
D: -
V: TRBV11-3
J: TRBJ1-2